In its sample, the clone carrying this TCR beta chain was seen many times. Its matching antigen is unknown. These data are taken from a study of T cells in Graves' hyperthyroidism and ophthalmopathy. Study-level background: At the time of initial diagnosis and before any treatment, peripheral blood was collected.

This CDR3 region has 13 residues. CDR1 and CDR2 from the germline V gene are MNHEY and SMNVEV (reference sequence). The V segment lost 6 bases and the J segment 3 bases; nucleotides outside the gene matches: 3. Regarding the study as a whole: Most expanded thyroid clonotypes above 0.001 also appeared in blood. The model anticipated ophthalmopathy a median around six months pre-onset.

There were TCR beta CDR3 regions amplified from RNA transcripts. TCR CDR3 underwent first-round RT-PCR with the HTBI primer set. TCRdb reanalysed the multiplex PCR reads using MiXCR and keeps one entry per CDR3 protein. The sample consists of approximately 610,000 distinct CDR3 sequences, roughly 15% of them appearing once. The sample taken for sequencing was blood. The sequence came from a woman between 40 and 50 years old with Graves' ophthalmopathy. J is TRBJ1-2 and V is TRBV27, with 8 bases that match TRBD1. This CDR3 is CASSLDRDYGYTF. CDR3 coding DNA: TGTGCCAGCAGCTTGGACAGGGACTATGGCTACACCTTC.